This section outlines one T cell receptor beta chain sequence together with its context. The library came from three nested PCR rounds adapted from ARM-PCR protocols. TCRdb passed the multiplex PCR reads through MiXCR, listing each CDR3 protein once. The sample consists of fewer than 100,000 distinct CDR3 sequences, around 82% of them appearing once. The data belong to a study of tumor and adjacent non-tumor tissue in lung cancer. Study context: Patients comprised 12 adenocarcinoma, 2 squamous cell carcinoma and 1 small cell lung cancer.

RNA was extracted from bulk tissue without any cell sorting. More than 3 cm separated this lung sample from the edge of the tumor. Sequenced input: distant non-tumor lung tissue. The sequence was obtained from a woman aged 45 to 65 with non-small cell lung cancer.

The CDR3 nucleotides read TGCAGTGCTGCCGACGGGACAGGTCAATCAGAGCAGTACTTC. The encoded protein is CSAADGTGQSEQYF. The chain joins TRBV20-1 to TRBJ2-7, with 8 bases matching TRBD1. Trimming at V came to 5 bases and at J to 7 bases, leaving 13 bases not matched to a gene. CDR3 size: 14 residues. Germline V gene data show CDR1 as DFQATT and CDR2 as SNEGSKA (reference sequence).